This T cell receptor beta chain came from a study of T cell responses to AZD1222 COVID-19 vaccine. J was trimmed by 3 bases and V by 0 bases; bases with no gene match: 4. CDR1 SGHRS and CDR2 YFSETQ come from the germline V gene. CDR3 length: 15 residues. Profiling relied on immunoSEQ multiplex PCR, and the TCRdb table lists in-frame clones only, not all of them. The sample records about 120,000 clones, about nine tenths being singletons. The receptor's source is an adult in good health. J is TRBJ1-2 and V is TRBV5-1; 8 nucleotides agree with TRBD1. The source was peripheral blood, collected on day 0 of AZD1222 vaccination. The CDR3 loop reads CASSLGAGGDYGYTF. For the CDR3, the DNA is TGCGCCAGCAGCTTGGGGGCAGGGGGCGACTATGGCTACACCTTC.